This TCR beta chain was recovered during a study of response to subunit inactivated influenza vaccine. TCRdb processed the RT-PCR reads anew with MiXCR; each CDR3 protein has one entry. The sample contains about 500,000 distinct CDR3 sequences, around 7.9% of which appear only once. Trimming took off 2 bases at V and 3 bases at J, with 11 bases between the two ends. Looked up from germline, CDR1 is LNHNV and CDR2 is YYDKDF (reference sequence). The length of the CDR3 is 15 residues. Worth noting for this clonotype: The antigen is undetermined.

Whole-study results and caveats: After each seasonal influenza vaccination, few new T cells are recruited, the authors suggested.

The material was PBMCs from blood, obtained roughly 24 months after vaccination. The rearrangement joins TRBV15 to TRBJ1-5; D is undetermined. This sequence originates from a man in his fifties or sixties who received an inactivated influenza vaccine. The CDR3 loop is CATSRNPGNNQPQHF. CDR3 bases: TGTGCCACCAGCAGAAATCCGGGGAACAATCAGCCCCAGCATTTT.